The entry below gives a single T cell receptor beta chain sequence along with its context. Its antigen is undetermined. The CDR3 covers 15 residues. Germline trimming cut 5 bases from V and 1 base from J; bases unmatched to any gene: 0. Looked up from germline, CDR1 is SGHAT and CDR2 is FQNNGV. The data were taken from a study of T cell responses to AZD1222 COVID-19 vaccine. Libraries were prepared by immunoSEQ multiplex PCR; TCRdb keeps only in-frame clonotypes and omits some of them. The sample consists of some 140,000 clones, around 90% of them appearing once. Study observations and caveats: Sampled repertoires all dated from after the peak T cell response. As reported, nearly half of all spike-specific TCRs target variant regions that are unmutated.

The clonotype was recovered from an adult in good health. Sequenced here: peripheral blood, sampled on day 0 of AZD1222 vaccination. This chain links TRBV11-2 with TRBJ2-7; 15 bases are shared with TRBD2. CDR3: CASSGTSGGSYEQYF. The CDR3 nucleotides are TGTGCCAGCAGCGGGACTAGCGGGGGGTCCTACGAGCAGTACTTC.